This entry lists 31 T cell receptor beta chains sequenced from one sample in a study of blood T cell repertoires in COVID-19. TCRdb keeps only in-frame clones here, not all; method: immunoSEQ multiplex PCR. The sample yields approximately 170,000 clones, 75% to 90% seen once. Sequenced input: peripheral blood. Source of these receptors: a human donor in a cohort sampled during active COVID-19.

V and J are TRBV21-1 and TRBJ2-5; TRBD1 is taken as the D call from the table, unchecked against the DNA. TRBV21-1 is a pseudogene segment. The length of the CDR3 is 17 residues. CDR3 nucleotide sequence: TGTGCCAGCAGCAAAGGGCCGTGGGGGACAGGGTGCGGGACCCAGTACTTC. Translating gives CASSKGPWGTGCGTQYF.

The V and J genes are TRBV6-2 or TRBV6-3 and TRBJ2-3, with 8 bases that match TRBD2. Trimming at V came to 6 bases and at J to 6 bases, leaving 8 bases not matched to a gene. The CDR3 extends over 14 amino acids. The germline gives CDR1 MNHEY, CDR2 SVGEGT. The CDR3 loop reads CASSRSGEGDTQYF. CDR3 in DNA: TGTGCCAGCAGCCGTAGCGGGGAGGGGGATACGCAGTATTTT.

This rearrangement joins TRBV28 to TRBJ1-2; the D is unclear. V was cut by 1 base and J by 6 bases, with 12 bases left in between. This CDR3 has 14 residues. In germline, CDR1 is MDHEN, CDR2 SYDVKM. The CDR3 is CASSLFSLRDGYTF. As DNA, the CDR3 is TGTGCCAGCAGTTTATTCTCCCTGCGGGATGGCTACACCTTC.

CDR3 in amino acids: CASSRETGANTEAFF. CDR3 sequence (DNA): TGTGCCAGTAGTAGAGAAACAGGGGCTAACACTGAAGCTTTCTTT. This rearrangement joins TRBV19 to TRBJ1-1, with 7 bases aligning to TRBD1. CDR1 LNHDA and CDR2 SQIVND come from the germline V gene (reference sequence). The CDR3 is 15 residues long. V shed 4 bases and J 2 bases; nucleotides not matched to a gene: 7.

This sequence joins TRBV29-1 and TRBJ2-7; D is undetermined. CDR1 is SQVTM and CDR2 is ANQGSEA in the germline V gene. V lost 3 bases and J lost 2, with 8 bases in between. The CDR3 is 12 residues long. CDR3 sequence (DNA): TGCAGCGTTGAGGTCAGGACCTACGAGCAGTACTTC. Translated, it gives CSVEVRTYEQYF.

The table lists this clone with a count of one. This same CDR3 is encoded by further DNA sequences in the sample. The V and J genes are TRBV12-3 or TRBV12-4 and TRBJ1-1; weak D call: TRBD1 (5 bases). The CDR3 covers 13 residues. The germline V and J ends were trimmed by 3 bases and 1 base, with 6 bases remaining between them. This CDR3 is CASSFTGNTEAFF. In DNA form, the CDR3 reads TGTGCCAGCAGTTTTACAGGGAACACTGAAGCTTTCTTT.

The chain employs TRBV4-3 and TRBJ1-2, with D unresolved. V was pared by 0 bases and J by 8 bases, with 19 bases between. There are 16 residues in the CDR3. Germline assignment: CDR1 LGHNA and CDR2 YSLEER. CDR3 sequence: CASSQDPRSTPRGYTF. Here the CDR3 DNA reads TGCGCCAGCAGCCAAGATCCGAGATCCACTCCGCGCGGCTACACCTTC.

CDR3 sequence reads: CASSGLAGFGDTQYF. The CDR3 DNA sequence: TGTGCCAGCAGTGGACTAGCGGGGTTTGGAGATACGCAGTATTTT. The chain carries TRBV2 and TRBJ2-3; 11 bases line up with TRBD2. V dropped 4 bases and J dropped 5; count of bases not matched to a gene: 5. The CDR3 contains 15 residues. Germline CDR1 reads SNHLY; CDR2 reads FYNNEI. The full variable domain, its missing parts supplied by reference TRBV2 and TRBJ2-3, is EPEVTQTPSHQVTQMGQEVILRCVPISNHLYFYWYRQILGQKVEFLVSFYNNEISEKSEIFDDQFSVERPDGSNFTLKIRSTKLEDSAMYFCASSGLAGFGDTQYFGPGTRLTVL.

As to this clone: An end of the junction differs from the germline gene, which may be a read error. J is TRBJ2-7 and V is TRBV28, with 7 bases matching TRBD2. The CDR3 has 12 amino acids. Per germline, CDR1 MDHEN and CDR2 SYDVKM. CDR3 protein: CASSPRAGDSTF. CDR3 in DNA: TGTGCCAGCAGTCCAAGGGCGGGGGACTCCACCTTC.

This chain uses TRBV7-2 with TRBJ2-7; 10 bases agree with TRBD2. This CDR3 is built from 17 residues. J gave up 6 bases and V 2 bases, and 13 bases lay outside the gene matches. Germline assignment: CDR1 SGHTA and CDR2 FQGNSA. In nucleotides, the CDR3 is TGTGCCAGCAGCTTAACGGTTCCCGCTAGCGGGAGTAGCGAGCAGTACTTC. Protein: CASSLTVPASGSSEQYF. The complete variable domain, with remaining parts taken from reference TRBV7-2 and TRBJ2-7, reads GAGVSQSPSNKVTEKGKDVELRCDPISGHTALYWYRQSLGQGLEFLIYFQGNSAPDKSGLPSDRFSAERTGGSVSTLTIQRTQQEDSAVYLCASSLTVPASGSSEQYFGPGTRLTVT.

J is TRBJ2-1 and V is TRBV6-2 or TRBV6-3; 9 bases are shared with TRBD1. V was clipped by 5 bases and J by 8 bases; unmatched bases: 13. From germline, CDR1 is MNHEY and CDR2 SVGEGT. This CDR3 contains 16 residues. The CDR3 loop reads CASSRKGTGTRDEQFF. CDR3 bases: TGTGCCAGCAGTAGAAAAGGGACAGGGACCCGGGATGAGCAGTTCTTC.

The V and J genes are TRBV28 and TRBJ2-1; 9 bases line up with TRBD1. Trimming took 6 bases from V and 8 from J; bases not matched to a gene: 11. The CDR3 is 15 amino acids. Germline loops: CDR1 MDHEN, CDR2 SYDVKM. This chain's CDR3 is CASSEVPRQGDEQFF. The CDR3 nucleotides read TGTGCCAGCAGCGAAGTCCCAAGACAGGGGGATGAGCAGTTCTTC. Complete variable domain (other parts from reference TRBV28 and TRBJ2-1): DVKVTQSSRYLVKRTGEKVFLECVQDMDHENMFWYRQDPGLGLRLIYFSYDVKMKEKGDIPEGYSVSREKKERFSLILESASTNQTSMYLCASSEVPRQGDEQFFGPGTRLTVL.

This rearrangement joins TRBV10-1 to TRBJ2-7; possible D gene TRBD2, 6 bases. Trimming cost V 0 bases and J 5 bases, with 14 bases left between them. This CDR3 contains 15 residues. Germline V gene data show CDR1 as WNHNN and CDR2 as SYGVQD (reference sequence). In nucleotides, the CDR3 is TGCGCCAGCAGTGAGTCGCTAGCGAAGTTGGACGAGCAGTACTTC. It translates to CASSESLAKLDEQYF.

The chain carries TRBV6-4 and TRBJ2-7; 15 nucleotides match TRBD2. V was clipped by 8 bases and J by 7 bases; unmatched bases: 15. Germline V gene data show CDR1 as MRHNA and CDR2 as SNTAGT. This CDR3 is built from 17 residues. CDR3 sequence reads: CASGSGTSGRIALEQYF. The CDR3 DNA sequence: TGTGCCAGCGGCTCCGGGACTAGCGGGAGGATAGCCTTAGAGCAGTACTTC.

V usage is TRBV18 and J usage is TRBJ1-1; 8 bases line up with TRBD1. The CDR3 consists of 14 residues. V shed 6 bases and J 0 bases; nucleotides not matched to a gene: 3. CDR1 is KGHSH, CDR2 LQKENI, per germline. CDR3 bases: TGTGCCAGCTCGCGGGACAGGATGAACACTGAAGCTTTCTTT. Translation: CASSRDRMNTEAFF. Supplemented by reference TRBV18 and TRBJ1-1, the full variable domain reads NAGVMQNPRHLVRRRGQEARLRCSPMKGHSHVYWYRQLPEEGLKFMVYLQKENIIDESGMPKERFSAEFPKEGPSILRIQQVVRGDSAAYFCASSRDRMNTEAFFGQGTRLTVV.

The V gene is TRBV6-7, the J gene TRBJ2-7; a possible D gene is TRBD2 (6 bases). TRBV6-7 is reported as an ORF; its role is uncertain. Trimming shortened V by 0 bases and J by 4 bases, and 22 bases separated the two germline ends. This CDR3 contains 18 residues. CDR3 in DNA: TGTGCCAGCAGTTACTCGATCCATTCGGGAGAAGGGGTGTACGAGCAGTACTTC. It translates to CASSYSIHSGEGVYEQYF.

The chain has TRBV7-2 and TRBJ2-7, with D possibly matching TRBD2 (5 bases). Trimming shortened V by 5 bases and J by 4 bases, and 12 bases separated the two germline ends. The CDR3 length is 13 residues. The V gene's germline CDR1 is SGHTA and CDR2 FQGNSA. In nucleotides, the CDR3 is TGTGCCAGCAGCGGGTCGGAGGCTTACGAGCAGTACTTC. It encodes CASSGSEAYEQYF.

This rearrangement joins TRBV25-1 to TRBJ2-7, with 15 bases matching TRBD2. After removal of 3 bases from V and 4 bases from J, the junction contained 4 bases not matched to a gene. CDR3 length equals 16 residues. Per the germline V gene, CDR1 is MGHDK and CDR2 is SYGVNS. The CDR3 reads CASSDPGTSGRYEQYF. CDR3 coding DNA: TGTGCCAGCAGTGACCCCGGGACTAGCGGGAGGTACGAGCAGTACTTC.

This rearrangement joins TRBV10-1 to TRBJ2-1; the D gene is possibly TRBD2 (6 bases). The V and J ends lost 3 bases and 2 bases respectively, with 8 bases between them. CDR1 is WNHNN, CDR2 SYGVQD, per germline (reference sequence). This CDR3 comprises 14 residues. DNA for the CDR3: TGCGCCAGCAGTGACGGGAGCCCCTACAATGAGCAGTTCTTC. This gives the protein CASSDGSPYNEQFF.

The chain couples TRBV3-1 (or the pseudogene TRBV3-2) to TRBJ2-3; D unresolved. Trimming cost V 2 bases and J 6 bases, with 12 bases left between them. Germline assignment: CDR1 LGHDT and CDR2 YNNKEL (reference sequence). The CDR3 sequence is 14 residues long. The CDR3 reads CASSQMAPRDTQYF. The CDR3 DNA is TGTGCCAGCAGCCAAATGGCGCCGAGGGATACGCAGTATTTT.

The rearrangement uses TRBV10-2 and TRBJ2-7; 9 bases align to TRBD1. V was clipped by 6 bases and J by 4 bases; unmatched bases: 7. The germline V gene encodes CDR1 WSHSY and CDR2 SAAADI. This CDR3 has 14 amino acids. This CDR3 is CASRDRGGFYEQYF. CDR3 coding DNA: TGCGCCAGCAGGGACAGGGGAGGTTTTTACGAGCAGTACTTC.

The chain links TRBV7-9 to TRBJ2-1, with TRBD2 identical over 15 bases. The J segment lost 10 bases and the V segment lost 5 bases, leaving 6 bases of the junction unmatched. This CDR3 is 15 amino acids long. The germline V gene encodes CDR1 SEHNR and CDR2 FQNEAQ (reference sequence). The CDR3 is CASSQGLAGGREQFF. In DNA, the CDR3 is TGTGCCAGCAGCCAAGGACTAGCGGGAGGGCGAGAGCAGTTCTTC.

This sequence joins TRBV27 and TRBJ2-7, with TRBD2 matching over 7 bases. V shed 3 bases and J 2 bases; nucleotides not matched to a gene: 4. The germline gives CDR1 MNHEY, CDR2 SMNVEV (reference sequence). This CDR3 has 14 residues. This chain's CDR3 is CASSLQTSPYEQYF. In DNA form, the CDR3 reads TGTGCCAGCAGTTTGCAGACTAGCCCCTACGAGCAGTACTTC.

The DNA for the CDR3 is TGTGCCAGCAGTTTTGGAGGGGAAGCGTACCAAGAGACCCAGTACTTC. This sequence encodes CASSFGGEAYQETQYF. The rearrangement links TRBV28 to TRBJ2-5; perhaps TRBD2 as D (6 bases). Trimming took 3 bases from V and 0 from J, leaving 14 bases between them. This CDR3 spans 16 amino acids. Looked up from germline, CDR1 is MDHEN and CDR2 is SYDVKM.

This chain connects TRBV25-1 to TRBJ1-6; 8 positions match TRBD1. This CDR3 region has 13 residues. CDR1 and CDR2 from the germline V gene are MGHDK and SYGVNS. J lost 9 bases, V lost 7 bases, and 5 bases had no gene match. The CDR3 reads CASTGQGSSPLHF. The CDR3 nucleotides are TGTGCCAGCACCGGACAGGGTAGTTCACCCCTCCACTTT.

This clone was observed once. The V gene is TRBV7-2, the J gene TRBJ1-1; no clear D gene. V dropped 4 bases and J dropped 4 bases, with 19 bases sitting between them. Germline CDR1 reads SGHTA; CDR2 reads FQGNSA. This CDR3 is built from 16 residues. This CDR3 reads CASSSGVVNRATEAFF. For the CDR3, the DNA is TGTGCCAGCAGCTCCGGTGTGGTGAACAGAGCCACTGAAGCTTTCTTT.

CDR3 sequence (DNA): TGTGCCACCAGTGAGGCATACGGGACAGGAAAGAGGGAGACCCAGTACTTC. Translation gives CATSEAYGTGKRETQYF. This sequence joins TRBV24-1 and TRBJ2-5; 8 bases agree with TRBD1. With 4 bases clipped from V and 5 bases from J, the junction kept 14 bases outside the gene matches. The germline gives CDR1 KGHDR, CDR2 SFDVKD. This CDR3 comprises 17 residues.

V is TRBV7-2 and J is TRBJ2-7; no clear D gene. Germline CDR1 SGHTA, CDR2 FQGNSA. CDR3 length: 13 amino acids. The ends were cut back, 0 bases at V and 4 bases at J, with 7 bases in the middle. In DNA, the CDR3 is TGTGCCAGCAGCTTAGCTGGGCTGTACGAGCAGTACTTC. Translation gives CASSLAGLYEQYF.

The rearrangement uses TRBV5-5 and TRBJ2-7; TRBD1 is a possible D gene (6 bases). V was shortened by 1 base and J by 2 bases, with 7 bases between the two germline ends. CDR3 size: 13 residues. CDR1 is SGHKS and CDR2 is YYEKEE in the germline V gene (reference sequence). The CDR3: CASSLRTAYEQYF. The CDR3 DNA reads TGTGCCAGCAGCTTGCGGACAGCCTACGAGCAGTACTTC.

The gene calls are TRBV4-3 and TRBJ2-5; the match to TRBD2 covers 7 bases. Trimming took 1 base from V and 0 from J; bases not matched to a gene: 8. This CDR3 comprises 17 residues. The germline V gene encodes CDR1 LGHNA and CDR2 YSLEER. CDR3 nucleotides: TGCGCCAGCAGCCAAGCCCGACTGGCGGGGGACCAAGAGACCCAGTACTTC. Amino acids: CASSQARLAGDQETQYF.

The chain combines TRBV7-6 with TRBJ2-5; TRBD2 might be the D (5 bases). Looked up from germline, CDR1 is SGHVS and CDR2 is FNYEAQ. The CDR3 consists of 11 residues. Trimming stripped 8 bases from V and 4 bases from J, with 8 bases between. The CDR3 nucleotides read TGTGCCAGCCGGGATTTAGAGACCCAGTACTTC. Its translation is CASRDLETQYF.